This entry lists 20 T cell receptor beta chains sequenced from one sample in a study of blood T cells in healthy people across ages. A second PCR, run for roughly 7 to 12 cycles, used a sample-barcoded 5' primer plus a J-beta primer mix. Using its own MiXCR run on the 5' RACE reads, TCRdb lists one record per CDR3 protein. The table has 1.5 million to 2 million distinct CDR3 sequences, roughly 50% seen once. The sequencing input was blood. Receptor source: a woman aged 40 to 50 in good health.

The chain uses TRBV7-2 and TRBJ2-4; 10 positions agree with TRBD1. The J call could be wrong; TRBJ2-5 is a better fit for the DNA end. The CDR3 is made up of 17 amino acids. CDR1 SGHTA and CDR2 FQGNSA come from the germline V gene. CDR3 protein: CASSGKGGTGAQETQYF. The CDR3 nucleotides are TGTGCCAGCAGCGGAAAAGGTGGGACAGGGGCTCAAGAGACCCAGTACTTC.

The CDR3 DNA follows: TGTGCCAGCAGCCAAGGGACTAGTACCGCCCTTTCCTACAATGAGCAGTTCTTC. Encoded protein: CASSQGTSTALSYNEQFF. The chain has TRBV13 and TRBJ2-1, with 8 bases identical to TRBD2. The CDR3 loop spans 18 amino acids. Germline V lookup: CDR1 PRHDT, CDR2 FYEKMQ (reference sequence). V gave up 5 bases and J gave up 1 base; unmatched junction bases: 13.

Regarding this clonotype: At one boundary the junction diverges from the germline segment, which might be a read error. The rearrangement links TRBV7-2 to TRBJ2-1; 10 positions agree with TRBD2. Germline V gives CDR1 SGHTA, CDR2 FQGNSA. The CDR3 covers 17 residues. CDR3 residues: CAGSSGASGGAYNEQFF. The CDR3 DNA reads TGTGCCGGCAGCTCAGGGGCGAGCGGGGGGGCCTACAATGAGCAGTTCTTC.

The rearrangement joins TRBV2 to TRBJ2-3; D possibly corresponds to TRBD2 (5 bases). CDR1 and CDR2 from the germline V gene are SNHLY and FYNNEI. This CDR3 spans 12 amino acids. Trimming cost V 4 bases and J 10 bases, with 12 bases left between them. CDR3 protein: CASSGMRVSQYF. Here the CDR3 DNA reads TGTGCCAGCAGTGGAATGCGGGTGTCGCAGTATTTT.

The CDR3 region is CASSLRMGMETQYF. Written as DNA, the CDR3 is TGTGCCAGCAGCTTACGTATGGGGATGGAGACCCAGTACTTC. The gene calls are TRBV7-9 and TRBJ2-5; unclear D gene. V lost 2 bases and J 5 bases, leaving 12 bases between the germline ends. This CDR3 has 14 amino acids. Germline CDR1 reads SEHNR; CDR2 reads FQNEAQ (reference sequence). The variable domain in full, completed from reference TRBV7-9 and TRBJ2-5, reads DTGVSQNPRHKITKRGQNVTFRCDPISEHNRLYWYRQTLGQGPEFLTYFQNEAQLEKSRLLSDRFSAERPKGSFSTLEIQRTEQGDSAMYLCASSLRMGMETQYFGPGTRLLVL.

This clonotype was found a few times. This chain connects TRBV28 to TRBJ1-2; no reliable D call. The V and J ends lost 7 bases and 3 bases respectively, with 15 bases between them. The CDR3 runs 14 residues. From germline, CDR1 is MDHEN and CDR2 SYDVKM. CDR3 residues: CASKAEGIHYGYTF. DNA for the CDR3: TGTGCCAGCAAGGCCGAAGGTATCCACTATGGCTACACCTTC.

This clonotype was seen only a few times. The V call is TRBV12-3 or TRBV12-4, the J call TRBJ2-5; 8 positions match TRBD1. The length of the CDR3 is 13 residues. The V and J ends lost 6 bases and 5 bases, in that order; junction bases with no gene match: 5. The CDR3 is CASSRQGTETQYF. CDR3 nucleotides: TGTGCCAGCAGCCGACAGGGGACGGAGACCCAGTACTTC.

This chain links TRBV20-1 with TRBJ1-6, with 7 bases matching TRBD1. The J segment lost 3 bases and the V segment lost 1 base, leaving 6 bases of the junction unmatched. The CDR3 is 16 residues long. Germline V lookup: CDR1 DFQATT, CDR2 SNEGSKA (reference sequence). The CDR3 DNA follows: TGCAGTGCTAGAGTTGGGGACAGTGTCTATAATTCACCCCTCCACTTT. The encoded protein is CSARVGDSVYNSPLHF.

V gene TRBV20-1 combines with J gene TRBJ2-5; maybe TRBD2 (5 bases). The V end was cut by 0 bases, the J end by 11 bases, with 19 bases between. This CDR3 is 14 amino acids long. The germline gives CDR1 DFQATT, CDR2 SNEGSKA (reference sequence). This CDR3 reads CSARDSPSGNEQYF. Written as DNA, the CDR3 is TGCAGTGCTAGAGATTCCCCCTCGGGGAATGAGCAGTACTTC.

The chain joins TRBV29-1 to TRBJ2-5, with D perhaps matching TRBD1 (6 bases). This CDR3 is built from 13 residues. Germline V gives CDR1 SQVTM, CDR2 ANQGSEA. The germline V and J ends were trimmed by 7 bases and 0 bases, with 12 bases remaining between them. As DNA, the CDR3 is TGCAGCGGTGAGGACAGATACCAAGAGACCCAGTACTTC. It codes for CSGEDRYQETQYF.

This chain links TRBV10-3 with TRBJ1-2; D remains ambiguous. The CDR3 spans 13 residues. Germline V gives CDR1 ENHRY, CDR2 SYGVKD. Trimming stripped 6 bases from V and 6 bases from J, with 14 bases between. The CDR3 here is CAIRAAVTNGYTF. CDR3 DNA: TGTGCCATCAGGGCGGCGGTCACCAATGGCTACACCTTC.

The sample holds a few counts of this clonotype. This sequence joins TRBV6-5 and TRBJ1-2; D may be TRBD1 (5 bases). Between the trimmed V and J ends, which lost 5 bases and 4 bases, there was a span of 11 bases. From germline, CDR1 is MNHEY and CDR2 SVGAGI. This CDR3 has 13 amino acids. CDR3 DNA: TGTGCCAGCAGTCATCAGGGTTCCTATGGCTACACCTTC. Protein sequence: CASSHQGSYGYTF.

The chain uses TRBV6-2 or TRBV6-3 and TRBJ1-6; TRBD1 agrees at 7 bases. Germline V gene lookup returns CDR1 MNHEY and CDR2 SVGEGT. V lost 5 bases and J lost 7; bases outside the gene matches: 8. The CDR3 has 15 amino acids. CDR3 amino acids: CASSTRGRWNSPLHF. As DNA, the CDR3 is TGTGCCAGCAGTACGAGGGGGCGATGGAATTCACCCCTCCACTTT.

The V gene is TRBV13, the J gene TRBJ2-4; D is undetermined. The CDR3 length is 14 residues. The V end lost 4 bases, the J end lost 0 bases, and 7 bases lay between the germline ends. The germline V gene encodes CDR1 PRHDT and CDR2 FYEKMQ (reference sequence). The CDR3 region is CASSCPLAKNIQYF. The CDR3, as DNA: TGTGCCAGCAGCTGTCCCTTAGCCAAAAACATTCAGTACTTC.

The V call is TRBV6-2 or TRBV6-3, the J call TRBJ2-4; 12 nucleotides agree with TRBD2. The CDR3 extends over 17 amino acids. Germline V gene lookup returns CDR1 MNHEY and CDR2 SVGEGT. Trimming at V came to 2 bases and at J to 9 bases, leaving 11 bases not matched to a gene. The CDR3 DNA follows: TGTGCCAGCAGTTACGCTAGCGGGGGGGCGCTCCGGGGCATTCAGTACTTC. Protein product: CASSYASGGALRGIQYF.

V is TRBV7-2 and J is TRBJ2-5; a weak D match, TRBD2 (6 bases). The last part of the DNA fits TRBJ2-1 better; the J call may be wrong. Per germline, CDR1 SGHTA and CDR2 FQGNSA. The CDR3 covers 16 residues. The DNA of the CDR3 is TGTGCCAGCAGCCTGAGTCTTGCGGGACTCCAAGAGACCCAGTTCTTC. Encoded protein: CASSLSLAGLQETQFF.

The chain links TRBV20-1 to TRBJ2-4; 8 nucleotides align to TRBD2. The CDR3 length is 15 residues. Germline V lookup: CDR1 DFQATT, CDR2 SNEGSKA (reference sequence). CDR3 sequence (DNA): TGCAGCCCCCTTCCGGGGGGGGCCCTTATGAACATTCAGTACTTC. As protein: CSPLPGGALMNIQYF.

J is TRBJ1-6 and V is TRBV12-3 or TRBV12-4; TRBD1 agrees at 7 bases. This CDR3 contains 16 residues. V was clipped by 1 base and J by 7 bases; unmatched bases: 7. The CDR3 bases are TGTGCCAGCAGTTTAGGGAGTAAGACAGGGAATTCACCCCTCCACTTT. Protein sequence: CASSLGSKTGNSPLHF.

This clonotype has only a few counts. The chain employs TRBV20-1 and TRBJ2-6; 14 bases match TRBD2. The CDR3 sequence is 16 residues long. Germline V gene lookup returns CDR1 DFQATT and CDR2 SNEGSKA (reference sequence). Trimming cost V 6 bases and J 3 bases; bases outside gene matches: 4. The DNA for the CDR3 is TGCAGTGCCCGACTAGCGGGGGGGCATGGGGCCAACGTCCTGACTTTC. It codes for CSARLAGGHGANVLTF.

This clonotype was seen at least ten times. The V call is TRBV29-1, the J call TRBJ1-2; perhaps TRBD1 as D (6 bases). The CDR3 runs to 15 residues. The ends were cut back, 0 bases at V and 5 bases at J, with 16 bases in the middle. CDR1 and CDR2 (germline): SQVTM, ANQGSEA. CDR3 sequence reads: CSVEDPLKQGYGYTF. CDR3 nucleotide sequence: TGCAGCGTTGAAGACCCGCTCAAACAGGGATATGGCTACACCTTC. The full variable domain, with the rest looked up from reference TRBV29-1 and TRBJ1-2, is SAVISQKPSRDICQRGTSLTIQCQVDSQVTMMFWYRQQPGQSLTLIATANQGSEATYESGFVIDKFPISRPNLTFSTLTVSNMSPEDSSIYLCSVEDPLKQGYGYTFGSGTRLTVV.